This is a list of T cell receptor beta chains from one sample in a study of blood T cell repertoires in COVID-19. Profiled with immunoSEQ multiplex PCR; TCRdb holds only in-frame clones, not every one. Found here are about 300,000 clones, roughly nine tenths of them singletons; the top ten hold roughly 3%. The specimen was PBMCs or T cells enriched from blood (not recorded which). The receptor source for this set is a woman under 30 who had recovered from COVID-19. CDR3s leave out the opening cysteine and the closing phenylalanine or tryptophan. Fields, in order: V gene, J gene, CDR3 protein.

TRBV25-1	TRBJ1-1	ASSVTANTEAF
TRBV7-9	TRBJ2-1	ASNPRGGRPRYNEQF
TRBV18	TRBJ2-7	ASSVTGTSTYEQY
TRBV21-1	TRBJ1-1	ASSKGAGKGTNMNTEAF
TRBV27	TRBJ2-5	ASRDRTQETQY
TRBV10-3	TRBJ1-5	AISAETRSNQPQH
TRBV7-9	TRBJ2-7	ASSLAGGGYEQY
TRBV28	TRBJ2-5	ASSLNREGETQY
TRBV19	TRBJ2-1	ASSRAGGDLSYNEQF
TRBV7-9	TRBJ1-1	ASSPRGGTVVTEAF
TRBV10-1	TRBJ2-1	ASSESRTSGVVNEQF
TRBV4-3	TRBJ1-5	ASSQETGNQPQH
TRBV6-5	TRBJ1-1	ASSYAGENTEAF
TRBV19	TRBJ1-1	ASSMYRTEAF
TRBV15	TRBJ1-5	ATSVLGGGARDQPQH
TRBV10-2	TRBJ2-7	ASSVARQTYEQY
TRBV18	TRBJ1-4	ASSLNPRQGSEKLF
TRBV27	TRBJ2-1	ASSSSGGGYNEQF
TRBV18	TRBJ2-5	ASSPPPGLETQY
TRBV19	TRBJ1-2	ASSTFSAGYGYT
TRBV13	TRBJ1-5	ASSLDGGPQH
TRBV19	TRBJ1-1	ATGTGLETEAF
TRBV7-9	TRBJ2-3	ASSLAEADTQY
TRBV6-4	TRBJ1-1	ASRVRANTEAF
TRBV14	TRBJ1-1	ASSQVRNTEAF